Below, 4 T cell receptor beta chains from the same sample are listed, as sequenced in a study of blood T cell repertoires in COVID-19. TCRdb's table, derived via immunoSEQ multiplex PCR, lists solely in-frame clones and lacks some. The sample consists of some 99,000 clones, roughly 75% of them appearing once. The sequencing input was peripheral blood. Receptor source: a human donor in a cohort sampled during active or convalescent COVID-19.

V usage is TRBV7-2 and J usage is TRBJ1-2; possible D gene TRBD1, 6 bases. CDR1 is SGHTA and CDR2 is FQGNSA in the germline V gene. This CDR3 region has 14 residues. Trimming shortened V by 6 bases and J by 8 bases, and 19 bases separated the two germline ends. CDR3 coding DNA: TGTGCCAGCAGACTCCCAGGGGTATACTTCGGCTACACCTTC. Its protein product is CASRLPGVYFGYTF.

J is TRBJ2-1 and V is TRBV25-1; D may be TRBD1 (5 bases). Germline lookup yields CDR1 MGHDK and CDR2 SYGVNS. This CDR3 region has 14 residues. The ends were cut back, 7 bases at V and 4 bases at J, with 14 bases in the middle. The CDR3 loop is CASIGTGAYNEQFF. The CDR3 coding sequence is TGTGCCAGCATAGGAACAGGCGCATACAATGAGCAGTTCTTC.

The CDR3 DNA is TGTGCCAGCAGCGTAGCTGGGACAGGGTTTTACGAGCAGTACTTC. It yields the protein CASSVAGTGFYEQYF. The V and J genes are TRBV9 and TRBJ2-7; 9 nucleotides match TRBD1. The CDR3 sequence is 15 residues long. The junction had 5 bases not matched to a gene; V was cut back by 0 bases and J by 4 bases. Per germline, CDR1 SGDLS and CDR2 YYNGEE.

The rearrangement uses TRBV7-2 and TRBJ1-5; D not resolved. CDR3 length: 14 amino acids. CDR1 and CDR2 from the germline V gene are SGHTA and FQGNSA. The germline V and J ends were trimmed by 4 bases and 1 base, with 8 bases remaining between them. The CDR3 is CASSSGRSNQPQHF. The CDR3 DNA reads as TGTGCCAGCAGCTCGGGTCGGAGCAATCAGCCCCAGCATTTT.